These 10 T cell receptor beta chains came from one sample sequenced in a study of blood T cell repertoires in COVID-19. The data were produced by immunoSEQ multiplex PCR, yet TCRdb's version contains in-frame clones alone and is incomplete. Of 60,000 to 75,000 clones listed, around 80% are singletons. The sequencing sample was made of peripheral blood. These receptors were obtained from a woman aged 80 or older with acute or convalescent COVID-19.

The chain joins TRBV5-1 to TRBJ1-4, with D unresolved. This CDR3 has 16 residues. The V end lost 4 bases, the J end lost 0 bases, and 13 bases lay between the germline ends. Germline V gives CDR1 SGHRS, CDR2 YFSETQ. CDR3 region: CASSPSGISTNEKLFF. In DNA form, the CDR3 reads TGCGCCAGCAGCCCGAGCGGCATATCAACTAATGAAAAACTGTTTTTT.

This clone appeared a single time. V gene TRBV3-1 (or the pseudogene TRBV3-2) combines with J gene TRBJ2-3, with 8 bases lining up with TRBD2. V was pared by 8 bases and J by 0 bases, with 7 bases of the junction left unmatched. CDR3 length: 15 residues. CDR1 is LGHDT and CDR2 is YNNKEL in the germline V gene (reference sequence). The CDR3 sequence is CASHDSGISTDTQYF. The CDR3 nucleotides read TGTGCCAGCCACGATAGCGGGATTAGCACAGATACGCAGTATTTT.

V is TRBV29-1 and J is TRBJ2-3; 8 bases are shared with TRBD2. The CDR3 has 13 amino acids. Germline CDR1 is SQVTM and CDR2 is ANQGSEA. J gave up 8 bases and V 8 bases, and 12 bases lay outside the gene matches. The CDR3, as DNA: TGCAGCCCGGTCGGGGGGGGGCGAGGTACGCAGTATTTT. It translates to CSPVGGGRGTQYF.

This chain joins TRBV6-5 and TRBJ2-5; TRBD2 aligns across 11 bases. Germline V lookup: CDR1 MNHEY, CDR2 SVGAGI. V lost 6 bases and J lost 5; bases outside the gene matches: 8. The CDR3 runs 15 residues. CDR3 DNA sequence: TGTGCCAGCAGCAGGACTAGCGGGCGCTTTGAGACCCAGTACTTC. Translation gives CASSRTSGRFETQYF.

V and J are TRBV2 and TRBJ1-1, with 9 nucleotides matching TRBD1. Trimming removed 4 bases from V and 5 bases from J; junction bases left unmatched: 5. The CDR3 totals 14 residues. Germline V lookup: CDR1 SNHLY, CDR2 FYNNEI. CDR3 sequence: CASSVWDRVTEAFF. CDR3 DNA: TGTGCCAGCAGTGTTTGGGACAGGGTAACTGAAGCTTTCTTT.

The chain uses TRBV14 and TRBJ1-4, with TRBD1 as a possible D gene (6 bases). This CDR3 is 18 amino acids long. Trimming removed 1 base from V and 3 bases from J, with 18 bases in between. The germline V gene has CDR1 SGHDN and CDR2 FVKESK. The CDR3 DNA follows: TGTGCCAGCAGCCAAGTTTATATAGGGGGTCGGGCTAATGAAAAACTGTTTTTT. Protein: CASSQVYIGGRANEKLFF.

The chain recombines TRBV30 with TRBJ1-5; D not certain. V lost 0 bases and J lost 6, with 15 bases in between. Germline CDR1 reads GTSNPN; CDR2 reads SVGIG (reference sequence). The length of the CDR3 is 15 residues. The CDR3 nucleotides read TGTGCCTGGAGTGTTAACGCAGGTAATGCTCAGCCCCAGCATTTT. This codes for CAWSVNAGNAQPQHF. The full variable domain, rest sourced from reference TRBV30 and TRBJ1-5, is SQTIHQWPATLVQPVGSPLSLECTVEGTSNPNLYWYRQAAGRGLQLLFYSVGIGQISSEVPQNLSASRPQDRQFILSSKKLLLSDSGFYLCAWSVNAGNAQPQHFGDGTRLSIL.

The rearrangement uses TRBV19 and TRBJ2-2; possibly TRBD1 for D (6 bases). Trimming shortened V by 7 bases and J by 2 bases, and 17 bases separated the two germline ends. The CDR3 spans 16 residues. CDR1 and CDR2 from the germline V gene are LNHDA and SQIVND (reference sequence). The DNA of the CDR3 is TGTGCCAGTATCTCCAGGGGCACAATCAACACCGGGGAGCTGTTTTTT. Protein product: CASISRGTINTGELFF.

The table lists this clone with a count of one. The CDR3 DNA follows: TGTGCCAGCAGTTTGGGACACAAACGCGTCACTGAAGCTTTCTTT. Its translation is CASSLGHKRVTEAFF. This chain connects TRBV27 to TRBJ1-1, with D possibly being TRBD1 (6 bases). This CDR3 is 15 amino acids long. Germline-derived CDR1 and CDR2 are MNHEY and SMNVEV (reference sequence). Trimming cost V 3 bases and J 4 bases, with 15 bases left between them.

V usage is TRBV9 and J usage is TRBJ2-7; D is perhaps TRBD2 (5 bases). Trimming left V 3 bases short and J 0 bases short, with 13 bases between. There are 15 residues in the CDR3. Germline values: CDR1 SGDLS, CDR2 YYNGEE. The CDR3: CASSAGISSSYEQYF. The CDR3 nucleotides read TGTGCCAGCAGCGCCGGGATCTCTAGCTCCTACGAGCAGTACTTC.